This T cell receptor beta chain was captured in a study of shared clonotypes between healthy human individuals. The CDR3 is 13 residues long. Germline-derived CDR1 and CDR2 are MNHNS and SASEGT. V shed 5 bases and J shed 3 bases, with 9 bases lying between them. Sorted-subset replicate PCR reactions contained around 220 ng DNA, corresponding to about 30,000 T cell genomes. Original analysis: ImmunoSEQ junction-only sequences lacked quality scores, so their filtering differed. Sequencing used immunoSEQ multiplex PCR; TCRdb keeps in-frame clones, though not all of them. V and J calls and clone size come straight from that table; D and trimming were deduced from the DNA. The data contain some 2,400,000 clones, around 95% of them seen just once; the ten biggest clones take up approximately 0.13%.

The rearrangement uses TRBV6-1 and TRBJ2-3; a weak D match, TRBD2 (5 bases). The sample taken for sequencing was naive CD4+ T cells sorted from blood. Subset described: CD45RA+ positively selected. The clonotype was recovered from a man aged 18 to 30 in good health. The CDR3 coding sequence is TGTGCCAGCAGTTGGACTGAGACAGATACGCAGTATTTT. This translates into CASSWTETDTQYF.